The 16 T cell receptor beta chains below all came from one sample that was sequenced in a study of T-cell reconstitution after alpha-beta-depleted transplantation in children (TCRdb year 2016). The treatment or condition tag for this specimen amounts to: allogeneic hematopoietic cell transplantation with graft depleted of TCRalphabeta T cells and CD19 B cells. Receptor amplification or capture employed PCR. TCRdb records Illumina HiSeq 2500 as the sequencer. Molecular barcoding was employed in the preparation of TCR libraries, with unique molecular identifiers being used to normalize TCRbeta repertoire quantification. TCRdb applied fastp at Q25 and MiXCR to the public reads, then kept only in-frame beta chains. Each entry is one CDR3 protein sequence, shown with its most common DNA and genes. The table for this sample lists around 100,000 distinct CDR3 sequences; about 9.4% of them were counted only once. Together, the top ten hold nearly 35% of the sample.

Sequences were derived from PBMCs, sampled before TCRalphabeta/CD19-depleted stem cell transplant. These receptors came from a boy between 2 and 15 years old with acute lymphoblastic leukemia, due to receive a stem cell transplant.

Worth noting for this clonotype: A read error is likely, as this CDR3 ends without the conserved phenylalanine or tryptophan. The rearrangement joins TRBV27 to TRBJ2-1, with a possible D match to TRBD2 (5 bases). Looked up from germline, CDR1 is MNHEY and CDR2 is SMNVEV (reference sequence). V lost 8 bases and J 5 bases, leaving 7 bases between the germline ends. The CDR3 loop spans 11 amino acids. The DNA of the CDR3 is TGTGCCAGCCGACTAAACAATGAGCAGTTCTAC. Translation gives CASRLNNEQFY.

At least ten counts were recorded for this clonotype. This sequence joins TRBV20-1 and TRBJ2-5; 9 bases are shared with TRBD2. This CDR3 comprises 15 residues. Germline values: CDR1 DFQATT, CDR2 SNEGSKA (reference sequence). Germline trimming cut 5 bases from V and 5 bases from J; bases unmatched to any gene: 12. The CDR3 coding sequence is TGCAGTGCTGGGCGGACTAGCGTACCTCGGGAGACCCAGTACTTC. It yields the protein CSAGRTSVPRETQYF.

Points on this clonotype: One end of the junction is discordant with germline, which a read error may explain. The chain is built from TRBV7-7 and TRBJ1-3; D call uncertain. CDR3 length: 14 residues. The germline V gene encodes CDR1 SSHAT and CDR2 FNYEAQ (reference sequence). CDR3 in amino acids: CASSFTVRGNTIYF. The CDR3 DNA sequence: TGTGCTAGCAGCTTCACAGTGCGGGGAAACACCATATATTTT.

The chain employs TRBV10-3 and TRBJ2-3, with 8 bases aligning to TRBD2. The ends lost 2 bases at V and 5 bases at J; junction bases unmatched: 9. The CDR3 consists of 16 residues. Germline V gene data show CDR1 as ENHRY and CDR2 as SYGVKD. CDR3 region: CAISEPWAGGLDTQYF. The CDR3 coding sequence is TGTGCCATCAGTGAGCCCTGGGCGGGAGGATTAGATACGCAGTATTTT.

This clonotype was detected only a few times. V usage is TRBV30 and J usage is TRBJ2-2; D gene uncertain. This CDR3 region has 12 residues. Between the trimmed V and J ends, which lost 3 bases and 4 bases, there was a span of 6 bases. Germline V gene lookup returns CDR1 GTSNPN and CDR2 SVGIG (reference sequence). CDR3 in amino acids: CAWSAGTGELFF. The CDR3 DNA follows: TGTGCCTGGAGCGCTGGCACCGGGGAGCTGTTTTTT.

This rearrangement joins TRBV27 to TRBJ1-1; D ambiguous. CDR1 MNHEY and CDR2 SMNVEV come from the germline V gene (reference sequence). V was clipped by 7 bases and J by 7 bases, with 19 bases between them. This CDR3 contains 14 residues. The CDR3 loop reads CASTIFPWVGEAFF. For the CDR3, the DNA is TGTGCCAGCACCATTTTCCCCTGGGTGGGTGAAGCTTTCTTT.

The chain couples TRBV6-5 to TRBJ1-6, with D perhaps TRBD1 (5 bases). The CDR3 has 14 amino acids. Germline CDR1 and CDR2: MNHEY and SVGAGI. With 2 bases removed from V and 10 bases from J, the gap between germline ends came to 12 bases. The CDR3 DNA is TGTGCCAGCAGTTACGGGGGGGGGAGCTCACCCCTCCACTTT. Its protein product is CASSYGGGSSPLHF.

V gene TRBV6-1 combines with J gene TRBJ2-1, with TRBD2 matching over 7 bases. Germline-derived CDR1 and CDR2 are MNHNS and SASEGT. The CDR3 spans 14 residues. The V and J ends lost 8 bases and 7 bases, in that order; junction bases with no gene match: 11. For the CDR3, the DNA is TGTGCCAGCTTGCGCGGGAGAGCTAGGAATGAGCAGTTCTTC. Protein sequence: CASLRGRARNEQFF.

The chain uses TRBV28 and TRBJ1-2; 7 nucleotides line up with TRBD1. Germline V gene lookup returns CDR1 MDHEN and CDR2 SYDVKM. The CDR3 has 14 residues. V dropped 2 bases and J dropped 7; count of bases not matched to a gene: 7. DNA for the CDR3: TGTGCCAGCAGTTTACTTGCGACAGGGATTGGCTACACCTTC. Translated: CASSLLATGIGYTF.

This clonotype occurred a few times. The chain links TRBV3-1 to TRBJ2-7; the D gene is possibly TRBD1 (6 bases). This CDR3 comprises 12 residues. Per the germline V gene, CDR1 is LGHDT and CDR2 is YNNKEL (reference sequence). V was shortened by 3 bases and J by 6 bases, with 9 bases between the two germline ends. CDR3 sequence reads: CASSQTGSEQYF. CDR3 nucleotides: TGTGCCAGCAGCCAGACAGGAAGCGAGCAGTACTTC.

The chain uses TRBV12-3 or TRBV12-4 and TRBJ2-1; 13 nucleotides agree with TRBD2. The CDR3 has 18 amino acids. The junction had 7 bases not matched to a gene; V was cut back by 5 bases and J by 0 bases. CDR3: CASSPTSGRGNSYNEQFF. In DNA form, the CDR3 reads TGTGCCAGCAGTCCAACTAGCGGGAGGGGTAACTCCTACAATGAGCAGTTCTTC.

V is TRBV20-1 and J is TRBJ2-7; D not resolved. The CDR3 length is 13 residues. Germline loops: CDR1 DFQATT, CDR2 SNEGSKA (reference sequence). Trimming stripped 5 bases from V and 0 bases from J, with 11 bases between. Here the CDR3 DNA reads TGCAGTGCTCCCTCCCACTACTCCTACGAGCAGTACTTC. Translated: CSAPSHYSYEQYF.

The chain recombines TRBV28 with TRBJ1-2, with 8 bases aligning to TRBD1. Trimming took 8 bases from V and 4 from J; bases not matched to a gene: 6. Per the germline V gene, CDR1 is MDHEN and CDR2 is SYDVKM. The CDR3 extends over 13 amino acids. The CDR3 here is CASRTGMGYGYTF. CDR3 sequence (DNA): TGTGCCAGCCGGACAGGGATGGGCTATGGCTACACCTTC.

Many counts were recorded for this clonotype. The genes are TRBV12-3 or TRBV12-4 and TRBJ2-5; D perhaps matches TRBD2 (5 bases). Trimming removed 6 bases at V and 5 bases at J, with 7 bases between. This CDR3 region has 11 residues. CDR3 sequence (DNA): TGTGCCAGCAGGAGAGGGGAGACCCAGTACTTC. Translated: CASRRGETQYF.

In its sample, this clonotype was seen many times. This rearrangement joins TRBV20-1 to TRBJ2-1; 13 positions match TRBD2. The germline V gene encodes CDR1 DFQATT and CDR2 SNEGSKA (reference sequence). V lost 5 bases to trimming and J lost 1 base; unmatched junction nucleotides: 11. This CDR3 comprises 18 residues. The CDR3, as DNA: TGCAGTGCTTACCCCCTGGGACTAGCGGGACCGTCCTACAATGAGCAGTTCTTC. Translation: CSAYPLGLAGPSYNEQFF.

The table lists this clonotype with many counts. This sequence joins TRBV18 and TRBJ1-5; 7 bases map to TRBD1. CDR1 and CDR2 (germline): KGHSH, LQKENI. The CDR3 covers 16 residues. The V and J ends lost 6 bases and 2 bases, in that order; junction bases with no gene match: 10. The CDR3 nucleotides are TGTGCCAGCTCGCCTCAGACAGGGATTGGCAATCAGCCCCAGCATTTT. Its protein product is CASSPQTGIGNQPQHF.